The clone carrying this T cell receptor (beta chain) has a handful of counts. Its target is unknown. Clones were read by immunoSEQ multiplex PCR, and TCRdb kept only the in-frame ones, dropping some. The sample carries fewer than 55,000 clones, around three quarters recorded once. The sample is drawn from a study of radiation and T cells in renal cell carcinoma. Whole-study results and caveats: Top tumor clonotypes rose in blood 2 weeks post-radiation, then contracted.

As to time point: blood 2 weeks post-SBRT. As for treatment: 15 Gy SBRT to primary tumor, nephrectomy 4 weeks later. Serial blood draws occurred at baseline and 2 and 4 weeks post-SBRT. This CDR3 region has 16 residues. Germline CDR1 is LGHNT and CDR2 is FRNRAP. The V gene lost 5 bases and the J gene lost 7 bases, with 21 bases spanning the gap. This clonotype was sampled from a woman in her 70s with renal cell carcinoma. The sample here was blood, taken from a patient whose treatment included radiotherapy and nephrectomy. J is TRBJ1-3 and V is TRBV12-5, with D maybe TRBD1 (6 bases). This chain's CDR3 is CASGAWQAGASNTIYF. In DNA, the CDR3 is TGTGCTAGTGGTGCTTGGCAGGCAGGGGCCTCGAACACCATATATTTT.